Below are 22 T cell receptor beta chains sequenced from a single sample in a study of blood T cell repertoires in COVID-19. Some clones are missing from TCRdb's copy, which holds only in-frame ones; the method was immunoSEQ multiplex PCR. The data show over 200,000 clones, less than 90% seen once. Sequenced input: PBMCs or T cells enriched from blood (not recorded which). These receptors all stem from a woman aged 50 to 60 in a cohort exposed to, infected with or recovered from COVID-19 (not recorded which).

This clone was counted between two and nine times. This chain uses TRBV5-1 with TRBJ2-2, with D hard to call. CDR1 and CDR2 (germline): SGHRS, YFSETQ. The CDR3 contains 15 residues. The ends were cut back, 3 bases at V and 2 bases at J, with 11 bases in the middle. CDR3 DNA sequence: TGCGCCAGCAGCTCTGGCCCCCTCAACACCGGGGAGCTGTTTTTT. Its protein product is CASSSGPLNTGELFF.

This clone came up a few times. V gene TRBV4-1 combines with J gene TRBJ1-3; 9 nucleotides line up with TRBD1. The CDR3 is made up of 17 amino acids. Germline assignment: CDR1 MGHRA and CDR2 YSYEKL. Germline trimming cut 3 bases from V and 7 bases from J; bases unmatched to any gene: 13. CDR3 amino acids: CASSQYGQGTEGNTIYF. The CDR3 DNA is TGCGCCAGCAGCCAGTACGGACAGGGGACCGAAGGGAACACCATATATTTT.

V usage is TRBV5-1 and J usage is TRBJ1-4; D is possibly TRBD1 (6 bases). V dropped 4 bases and J dropped 8 bases, with 18 bases sitting between them. The CDR3 is 15 amino acids. The germline V gene encodes CDR1 SGHRS and CDR2 YFSETQ. The CDR3 DNA sequence: TGCGCCAGCAGCCCGGCGGGGGGCTTTGGCGAAAAACTGTTTTTT. It is translated as CASSPAGGFGEKLFF.

This chain uses TRBV30 with TRBJ1-5; D is perhaps TRBD1 (6 bases). Germline V gene data show CDR1 as GTSNPN and CDR2 as SVGIG (reference sequence). The V end was cut by 0 bases, the J end by 4 bases, with 10 bases between. The CDR3 totals 14 residues. CDR3 sequence (DNA): TGTGCCTGGAGTGTAACAGGGACAAATCAGCCCCAGCATTTT. Its protein product is CAWSVTGTNQPQHF.

The V and J genes are TRBV9 and TRBJ1-1, with 9 bases identical to TRBD1. The V gene end was trimmed by 6 bases and the J gene end by 5 bases; junction bases not matched to a gene: 11. This CDR3 region has 15 residues. CDR1 is SGDLS and CDR2 is YYNGEE in the germline V gene. The CDR3 loop is CASTRLQGAGTEAFF. The CDR3 DNA reads TGTGCCAGCACTCGATTACAGGGGGCGGGTACTGAAGCTTTCTTT.

The V and J genes are TRBV5-8 and TRBJ1-4, with TRBD1 identical over 8 bases. Germline lookup yields CDR1 SGHTS and CDR2 YDEGEE. The V segment lost 2 bases and the J segment 6 bases; nucleotides outside the gene matches: 3. This CDR3 has 14 amino acids. The CDR3 bases are TGTGCCAGCAGCTTACAGGGGGGATATGAAAAACTGTTTTTT. Protein product: CASSLQGGYEKLFF.

The genes are TRBV23-1 and TRBJ1-2, with a tentative D call TRBD1 (5 bases). TRBV23-1 is an ORF, with its function uncertain. The V end was cut by 5 bases, the J end by 1 base, with 11 bases between. This CDR3 comprises 14 residues. CDR3 DNA sequence: TGCGCCAGCAGTTCCCGCAGGGTTAACTATGGCTACACCTTC. This encodes CASSSRRVNYGYTF.

This clone was recorded at least ten times. The chain recombines TRBV5-1 with TRBJ2-7; tentatively, D is TRBD1 (6 bases). Germline lookup yields CDR1 SGHRS and CDR2 YFSETQ. The CDR3 has 13 residues. The V gene lost 6 bases and the J gene lost 3 bases, with 13 bases spanning the gap. Written as DNA, the CDR3 is TGCGCCAGCAAATCGGGACATAACTACGAGCAGTACTTC. Its translation is CASKSGHNYEQYF. Filled out from reference TRBV5-1 and TRBJ2-7, the complete variable domain reads KAGVTQTPRYLIKTRGQQVTLSCSPISGHRSVSWYQQTPGQGLQFLFEYFSETQRNKGNFPGRFSGRQFSNSRSEMNVSTLELGDSALYLCASKSGHNYEQYFGPGTRLTVT.

This clone has only a few counts. V and J are TRBV2 and TRBJ2-3, with D maybe TRBD1 (5 bases). CDR3 size: 17 residues. V was clipped by 10 bases and J by 4 bases, with 27 bases between them. CDR1 and CDR2 (germline): SNHLY, FYNNEI. CDR3 sequence: CATAWRRIRELADTQYF. CDR3 nucleotide sequence: TGTGCCACCGCATGGAGACGAATCAGGGAATTAGCAGATACGCAGTATTTT.

The J gene is TRBJ2-1, the V gene TRBV11-3, with 10 bases fitting TRBD1. The CDR3 is 16 residues long. Trimming removed 1 base from V and 7 bases from J; junction bases left unmatched: 7. Per the germline V gene, CDR1 is SGHNT and CDR2 is YENEEA. In DNA form, the CDR3 reads TGTGCCAGCAGCTTAGCGGGACAGGGGATAAGTAATGAGCAGTTCTTC. Its translation is CASSLAGQGISNEQFF.

The chain has TRBV7-3 and TRBJ1-2, with TRBD1 matching 9 bases. J lost 7 bases, V lost 5 bases, and 11 bases had no gene match. The CDR3 is 15 amino acids. Germline-derived CDR1 and CDR2 are SGHTA and FQGTGA. CDR3 DNA: TGTGCCAGCAGCCCTCGGGACAGGGCATCAACTGGCTACACCTTC. Residues: CASSPRDRASTGYTF.

V usage is TRBV28 and J usage is TRBJ1-2, with D perhaps matching TRBD1 (5 bases). Germline CDR1 and CDR2: MDHEN and SYDVKM. The germline V and J ends were trimmed by 7 bases and 8 bases, with 14 bases remaining between them. The CDR3 spans 12 residues. The CDR3 protein is CASTGGGNGYTF. The CDR3 DNA sequence: TGTGCCAGCACCGGGGGAGGGAACGGCTACACCTTC.

The rearrangement joins TRBV9 to TRBJ1-2, with unresolved D. In germline, CDR1 is SGDLS, CDR2 YYNGEE. The CDR3 is made up of 14 amino acids. V dropped 3 bases and J dropped 0 bases, with 9 bases sitting between them. For the CDR3, the DNA is TGTGCCAGCAGCGCTATCACCACTAACTATGGCTACACCTTC. It encodes CASSAITTNYGYTF.

This clone came up once. This chain links TRBV4-2 with TRBJ2-1; possible D gene TRBD2, 7 bases. V lost 0 bases and J 8 bases, leaving 20 bases between the germline ends. The CDR3 totals 17 residues. Germline V lookup: CDR1 LGHNA, CDR2 YNFKEQ. CDR3 in DNA: TGTGCCAGCAGCCAAGATCTCATGGCGGGGGCCCCCGATGAGCAGTTCTTC. The encoded protein is CASSQDLMAGAPDEQFF.

A single count supports this clone. The chain couples TRBV4-3 to TRBJ2-1, with 8 bases identical to TRBD1. Unmatched junction bases numbered 3, after V lost 1 base and J lost 4 bases. CDR1 is LGHNA and CDR2 is YSLEER in the germline V gene. There are 15 residues in the CDR3. This chain's CDR3 is CASSQGTGYYNEQFF. CDR3 DNA sequence: TGCGCCAGCAGCCAAGGGACAGGGTATTACAATGAGCAGTTCTTC.

This rearrangement joins TRBV9 to TRBJ2-7; D perhaps matches TRBD2 (6 bases). Germline V gene lookup returns CDR1 SGDLS and CDR2 YYNGEE. V lost 1 base and J 5 bases, leaving 13 bases between the germline ends. CDR3 length: 14 amino acids. Here the CDR3 DNA reads TGTGCCAGCAGCGTATCCCTTTGGGGGGACGAGCAGTACTTC. Its protein product is CASSVSLWGDEQYF.

V usage is TRBV19 and J usage is TRBJ1-2; D call uncertain. Germline CDR1 LNHDA, CDR2 SQIVND (reference sequence). V dropped 4 bases and J dropped 2 bases, with 5 bases sitting between them. The length of the CDR3 is 12 residues. CDR3 DNA sequence: TGTGCCAGTAGTAGCAGGAACTATGGCTACACCTTC. Protein: CASSSRNYGYTF.

The CDR3 sequence is CASSQDPTGNQPQHF. DNA for the CDR3: TGTGCCAGCAGCCAAGATCCAACAGGGAATCAGCCCCAGCATTTT. The chain joins TRBV4-2 to TRBJ1-5; TRBD1 is a possible D gene (6 bases). The CDR3 has 15 residues. Trimming cost V 0 bases and J 4 bases, with 10 bases left between them. Per the germline V gene, CDR1 is LGHNA and CDR2 is YNFKEQ.

This chain joins TRBV2 and TRBJ2-3, with D perhaps matching TRBD2 (5 bases). Germline V gene lookup returns CDR1 SNHLY and CDR2 FYNNEI. V lost 4 bases and J lost 6, with 14 bases in between. This CDR3 is 14 amino acids long. In DNA, the CDR3 is TGTGCCAGCAGTGTGGACTGGCTCACGGATACGCAGTATTTT. It translates to CASSVDWLTDTQYF.

This clone was seen a handful of times. V is TRBV11-2 and J is TRBJ1-4, with 7 nucleotides matching TRBD1. CDR3 length: 16 residues. The germline V gene has CDR1 SGHAT and CDR2 FQNNGV. Trimming took 6 bases from V and 7 from J; bases not matched to a gene: 14. The CDR3 nucleotides read TGTGCCAGCAGTCATATGACAGGGTCTAATCGTGAAAAACTGTTTTTT. The encoded protein is CASSHMTGSNREKLFF.

The rearrangement uses TRBV4-2 and TRBJ2-1; 7 nucleotides line up with TRBD2. Germline lookup yields CDR1 LGHNA and CDR2 YNFKEQ. V shed 2 bases and J 2 bases; nucleotides not matched to a gene: 6. The CDR3 has 16 amino acids. CDR3 protein: CASSQPGGGAYNEQFF. The CDR3, as DNA: TGTGCCAGCAGCCAACCTGGTGGGGGGGCCTACAATGAGCAGTTCTTC.

The CDR3, as DNA: TGTGCCAGCAGACGACAGGGTCCTAGAGGGCAGCCCCAGCATTTT. Translation gives CASRRQGPRGQPQHF. This chain links TRBV28 with TRBJ1-5; 7 bases are shared with TRBD1. Germline-derived CDR1 and CDR2 are MDHEN and SYDVKM. The CDR3 contains 15 residues. Trimming cost V 6 bases and J 7 bases; bases outside gene matches: 12.